This T cell receptor beta chain was identified during a study of beta chain features in type 1 diabetes. Study summary: Comparable age, gender and cell yields were observed in patients relative to healthy donors.

As to this clone: Its antigen remains unknown.

Every participating donor gave one draw, a heparinised blood sample averaging around 120 mL. As every portion of the isolated RNA was reverse transcribed, the sequencing read expressed TCRB transcripts. Data came from immunoSEQ multiplex PCR; TCRdb stores just in-frame clones and leaves some out. This table holds 150,000 or so clones, roughly 9.1% found once. Germline CDR1 reads SGHRS; CDR2 reads YFSETQ. Trimming removed 5 bases at V and 5 bases at J, with 10 bases between. The CDR3 covers 12 residues. Study outcomes and limitations: Shorter TCRB CDR3s, moderately but significantly so, were found in Type 1 diabetes patients in all four CD4+ subsets. A greater similarity of naive, central memory and Treg TCRB repertoires was seen among patients than among healthy donors.

The sample consisted of central memory CD4+ T cells from blood. This chain connects TRBV5-1 to TRBJ2-5; D is undetermined. The sequence came from a woman between 18 and 29 years old in good health. In DNA, the CDR3 is TGCGCCAGCAGTTCCGGTTGGGAGACCCAGTACTTC. This translates into CASSSGWETQYF. Looking up the rest from reference TRBV5-1 and TRBJ2-5 gives the full variable domain: KAGVTQTPRYLIKTRGQQVTLSCSPISGHRSVSWYQQTPGQGLQFLFEYFSETQRNKGNFPGRFSGRQFSNSRSEMNVSTLELGDSALYLCASSSGWETQYFGPGTRLLVL.